Sequencing of this TCR beta chain was carried out in a study of T cell responses to AZD1222 COVID-19 vaccine. About the research overall: Analyses pooled second doses at about 4 or about 12 weeks. Findings and caveats of the study: The span of vaccine-associated CD4 TCRs extended across spike, with dominance at 160-218 and 743-854. Reportedly, nearly half of unique spike TCRs recognized epitopes outside B.1.351/B.1.1.7 mutations.

With V trimmed by 4 bases and J by 1 base, 2 bases remained unmatched. The CDR3 runs 16 residues. Germline CDR1 is SGHTA and CDR2 is FQGNSA. About this clone: Its antigen is not known.

Sequencing used immunoSEQ multiplex PCR; TCRdb keeps in-frame clones, though not all of them. The data contain 80,000 to 100,000 clones, approximately 85% of them singletons. The specimen comprised peripheral blood, sampled on day 0 of AZD1222 vaccination. The chain is built from TRBV7-2 and TRBJ2-2, with 11 bases that match TRBD2. The sequence was collected from an adult in good health. CDR3 nucleotides: TGTGCCAGCAGCTGGGGACTAGCGGAGAACACCGGGGAGCTGTTTTTT. Translation: CASSWGLAENTGELFF.